The 21 T cell receptor beta chains given below trace back to one sample, sequenced in a study of shared clonotypes between healthy human individuals. The table came from immunoSEQ multiplex PCR; TCRdb's copy has only in-frame clones and leaves some out. This sample has approximately 460,000 clones; about 74% occur once, and the top ten carry around 13%. Sequencing was done on a sample of PBMCs. The receptors derive from a woman between 35 and 50 years old in good health. Some clones in this sample may be carry-over from other donors' samples.

A word on this clone: A far larger clone differs by one base, so this is likely a read error. This same CDR3 is encoded by further DNA sequences in the sample. The chain links TRBV29-1 to TRBJ1-1, with 12 bases that match TRBD1. J lost 4 bases, V lost 6 bases, and 3 bases had no gene match. Germline-derived CDR1 and CDR2 are SQVTM and ANQGSEA. This CDR3 spans 13 amino acids. As DNA, the CDR3 is TGCAGCGTGGGGACAGGGGGCAGCACTGAAGCTTTCTTT. This codes for CSVGTGGSTEAFF.

This clone was recorded once. This chain joins TRBV28 and TRBJ1-1, with TRBD1 as a possible D gene (5 bases). With 6 bases removed from V and 1 base from J, the gap between germline ends came to 18 bases. Per germline, CDR1 MDHEN and CDR2 SYDVKM. The CDR3 is 16 amino acids. In DNA form, the CDR3 reads TGTGCCAGCAGAACGGGTCCGGGACGGCAGAACACTGAAGCTTTCTTT. As protein: CASRTGPGRQNTEAFF.

This chain joins TRBV7-3 and TRBJ2-2; 12 bases agree with TRBD2. The CDR3 sequence is 16 residues long. Germline V lookup: CDR1 SGHTA, CDR2 FQGTGA. The V and J ends lost 3 bases and 4 bases, in that order; junction bases with no gene match: 3. CDR3 in amino acids: CASSFGLAGSTGELFF. In DNA form, the CDR3 reads TGTGCCAGCAGCTTCGGACTAGCGGGATCCACCGGGGAGCTGTTTTTT.

The chain couples TRBV6-1 to TRBJ1-5, with D maybe TRBD1 (5 bases). The CDR3 runs to 14 residues. The V gene's germline CDR1 is MNHNS and CDR2 SASEGT. V was pared by 5 bases and J by 3 bases, with 11 bases between. Here the CDR3 DNA reads TGTGCCAGCAGTCCGGGACTGAACAATCAGCCCCAGCATTTT. Its translation is CASSPGLNNQPQHF.

This sequence joins TRBV2 and TRBJ2-7; 8 bases line up with TRBD2. The CDR3 loop spans 17 amino acids. Trimming took 4 bases from V and 1 from J; bases not matched to a gene: 12. CDR1 and CDR2 from the germline V gene are SNHLY and FYNNEI. DNA for the CDR3: TGTGCCAGCAGTGTTGGAGTGAGCGGGAGCCTATCCTACGAGCAGTACTTC. Translated, it gives CASSVGVSGSLSYEQYF.

This clone has ten or more counts. The chain carries TRBV27 and TRBJ2-7; 7 nucleotides line up with TRBD2. Germline V gives CDR1 MNHEY, CDR2 SMNVEV (reference sequence). The CDR3 is made up of 14 amino acids. V was clipped by 3 bases and J by 2 bases; unmatched bases: 4. The CDR3 loop reads CASSFQGGAYEQYF. In DNA, the CDR3 is TGTGCCAGCAGTTTCCAGGGAGGGGCCTACGAGCAGTACTTC.

Worth noting for this clone: The same CDR3 also results from other DNA sequences found in this sample. The V and J genes are TRBV28 and TRBJ1-5, with no clear D. From germline, CDR1 is MDHEN and CDR2 SYDVKM. The CDR3 has 16 residues. The V end was cut by 5 bases, the J end by 7 bases, with 21 bases between. The CDR3 sequence: CASSISRRGWNQPQHF. The DNA for the CDR3 is TGTGCCAGCAGTATCTCCCGACGGGGTTGGAACCAGCCCCAGCATTTT.

The gene calls are TRBV30 and TRBJ1-2; no clear D gene. The CDR3 extends over 13 amino acids. The V end lost 2 bases, the J end lost 4 bases, and 11 bases lay between the germline ends. Germline assignment: CDR1 GTSNPN and CDR2 SVGIG (reference sequence). The CDR3 DNA reads as TGTGCCTGGAGTTCTGGTCCCACCTATGGCTACACCTTC. Its protein product is CAWSSGPTYGYTF.

V gene TRBV7-2 combines with J gene TRBJ2-1; TRBD2 aligns across 7 bases. The CDR3 runs to 15 residues. Looked up from germline, CDR1 is SGHTA and CDR2 is FQGNSA. V lost 0 bases and J lost 13; bases outside the gene matches: 12. The CDR3 DNA follows: TGTGCCAGCAGCTTAGCGGGCGGGAGCAGTTGGAACCAGTTCTTC. Its protein product is CASSLAGGSSWNQFF.

Ten or more counts support this clone. The rearrangement joins TRBV7-3 to TRBJ2-6, with D perhaps matching TRBD2 (6 bases). The CDR3 consists of 15 residues. V gave up 5 bases and J gave up 2 bases, with 10 bases separating them. Per the germline V gene, CDR1 is SGHTA and CDR2 is FQGTGA. The CDR3 protein is CASSLARTGANVLTF. The CDR3 DNA follows: TGTGCCAGCAGCCTAGCGCGTACTGGGGCCAACGTCCTGACTTTC. Full variable domain (rest looked up from reference TRBV7-3 and TRBJ2-6): GAGVSQTPSNKVTEKGKYVELRCDPISGHTALYWYRQSLGQGPEFLIYFQGTGAADDSGLPNDRFFAVRPEGSVSTLKIQRTERGDSAVYLCASSLARTGANVLTFGAGSRLTVL.

This clone was counted a few times. This rearrangement joins TRBV7-8 to TRBJ1-1, with D perhaps TRBD1 (6 bases). The CDR3 has 14 amino acids. Germline V lookup: CDR1 SGHVS, CDR2 FQNEAQ. V was trimmed by 3 bases and J by 1 base, leaving 9 bases between them. Here the CDR3 reads CASSFTGQNTEAFF. In DNA, the CDR3 is TGTGCCAGCAGCTTCACAGGGCAGAACACTGAAGCTTTCTTT.

V usage is TRBV28 and J usage is TRBJ2-6, with D hard to call. CDR3 size: 16 residues. V was trimmed by 5 bases and J by 0 bases, leaving 11 bases between them. Germline V CDR1 and CDR2: MDHEN, SYDVKM. CDR3 protein: CASSPWTVSGANVLTF. The CDR3 bases are TGTGCCAGCAGTCCCTGGACGGTCTCTGGGGCCAACGTCCTGACTTTC. Full variable domain (rest looked up from reference TRBV28 and TRBJ2-6): DVKVTQSSRYLVKRTGEKVFLECVQDMDHENMFWYRQDPGLGLRLIYFSYDVKMKEKGDIPEGYSVSREKKERFSLILESASTNQTSMYLCASSPWTVSGANVLTFGAGSRLTVL.

To note about this clone: A read error may explain this, as a much larger clone is one base away. V gene TRBV30 combines with J gene TRBJ2-7; 9 bases align to TRBD2. Losses at the gene ends were 4 bases for V and 9 bases for J; bases not matched to a gene: 10. CDR1 GTSNPN and CDR2 SVGIG come from the germline V gene (reference sequence). CDR3 length: 13 residues. The CDR3 here is CAWKRGRANGQYF. The CDR3 region has the DNA TGTGCCTGGAAACGCGGGAGGGCCAACGGGCAGTACTTC.

This clone was counted ten times or more. This specimen includes other DNA sequences encoding the same CDR3. The gene calls are TRBV18 and TRBJ2-1, with D possibly matching TRBD2 (5 bases). The CDR3 is made up of 12 amino acids. Trimming shortened V by 3 bases and J by 10 bases, and 10 bases separated the two germline ends. Germline CDR1 reads KGHSH; CDR2 reads LQKENI. The CDR3 DNA reads as TGTGCCAGCTCACCCGGCAGAGGGGAGCAGTTCTTC. Its translation is CASSPGRGEQFF.

The gene calls are TRBV5-1 and TRBJ1-1; 12 positions agree with TRBD1. The CDR3 loop spans 17 amino acids. V lost 1 base, J lost 5 bases, and 9 bases stayed unmatched. Germline V gene data show CDR1 as SGHRS and CDR2 as YFSETQ. Here the CDR3 reads CASSLRGQGAIKTEAFF. DNA of the CDR3: TGCGCCAGCAGCTTGAGGGGACAGGGGGCGATTAAAACTGAAGCTTTCTTT. Combining the CDR3 with reference TRBV5-1 and TRBJ1-1 gives the whole variable domain KAGVTQTPRYLIKTRGQQVTLSCSPISGHRSVSWYQQTPGQGLQFLFEYFSETQRNKGNFPGRFSGRQFSNSRSEMNVSTLELGDSALYLCASSLRGQGAIKTEAFFGQGTRLTVV.

This clone came up once. The V call is TRBV19, the J call TRBJ1-5, with 9 nucleotides matching TRBD1. Per the germline V gene, CDR1 is LNHDA and CDR2 is SQIVND (reference sequence). CDR3 size: 17 residues. J gave up 0 bases and V 3 bases, and 6 bases lay outside the gene matches. CDR3: CASSIKTGGISNQPQHF. DNA of the CDR3: TGTGCCAGTAGTATCAAGACAGGGGGAATTAGCAATCAGCCCCAGCATTTT.

The rearrangement uses TRBV9 and TRBJ2-7; D is uncertain. Germline CDR1 reads SGDLS; CDR2 reads YYNGEE. V gave up 7 bases and J gave up 1 base, with 6 bases separating them. The CDR3 has 11 residues. In DNA, the CDR3 is TGTGCCAGCGGGGTGTCCTACGAGCAGTACTTC. Translating it yields CASGVSYEQYF.

The sample holds many counts of this clone. The chain employs TRBV30 and TRBJ1-2; 12 nucleotides align to TRBD1. The germline gives CDR1 GTSNPN, CDR2 SVGIG (reference sequence). The V gene end was trimmed by 1 base and the J gene end by 7 bases; junction bases not matched to a gene: 7. The CDR3 sequence is 15 residues long. The DNA for the CDR3 is TGTGCCTGGAGTGATCGGGACAGGGGGCGCCGTGGCTACACCTTC. It encodes CAWSDRDRGRRGYTF.

The chain employs TRBV5-4 and TRBJ1-5, with no clear D. Germline V gene lookup returns CDR1 SGHNT and CDR2 YYREEE (reference sequence). The V end was cut by 4 bases, the J end by 3 bases, with 11 bases between. The CDR3 loop spans 14 amino acids. The CDR3 bases are TGTGCCAGCAGCCATTTCGGACCCAATCAGCCCCAGCATTTT. Translated, it gives CASSHFGPNQPQHF.

V usage is TRBV7-2 and J usage is TRBJ2-7; TRBD2 aligns across 7 bases. The junction had 13 bases not matched to a gene; V was cut back by 6 bases and J by 2 bases. The germline V gene encodes CDR1 SGHTA and CDR2 FQGNSA. CDR3 length: 16 residues. DNA of the CDR3: TGTGCCAGCAGAGGATTTATAGCGGGTAATACCTACGAGCAGTACTTC. This codes for CASRGFIAGNTYEQYF. Full variable domain (missing parts from reference TRBV7-2 and TRBJ2-7): GAGVSQSPSNKVTEKGKDVELRCDPISGHTALYWYRQSLGQGLEFLIYFQGNSAPDKSGLPSDRFSAERTGGSVSTLTIQRTQQEDSAVYLCASRGFIAGNTYEQYFGPGTRLTVT.

Note on this clone: This likely reflects a read error, since a far larger clone is one base away. Other DNA sequences in this specimen translate into the identical CDR3. This chain joins TRBV30 and TRBJ2-2; tentatively, D is TRBD1 (6 bases). Germline V gene sequence: CDR1 GTSNPN, CDR2 SVGIG (reference sequence). The CDR3 contains 15 residues. For the CDR3, the DNA is TGTGCCTGGAGTGTAAAACCCCGGGACACCGGGGAGCTGTTCTTT. Translation: CAWSVKPRDTGELFF.